This T cell receptor beta chain originates from a study of OX40 agonist ivuxolimab in advanced cancers. Study at large: A diagnosis of hepatocellular carcinoma, melanoma, renal cell or head and neck cancer was present in dose-escalation patients.

Produced via immunoSEQ multiplex PCR; TCRdb's table is partial and in-frame only. In the table there are about 29,000 clones, around nine tenths of which are singletons. V was pared by 4 bases and J by 8 bases, with 11 bases between. Germline values: CDR1 SQVTM, CDR2 ANQGSEA. This CDR3 region has 11 residues. Patients were ruled out by autoimmune disease history or systemic immunosuppression. The source material was CD4+ or CD8+ T cells sorted from blood, sampled in a trial of the OX40 agonist ivuxolimab. The receptor's source is an adult with an advanced solid tumor such as melanoma, head and neck, liver or kidney cancer. The chain carries TRBV29-1 and TRBJ1-2; D is ambiguous. DNA for the CDR3: TGCAGCGTTGTTGGCCTAGGAGGCTACACCTTC. It encodes CSVVGLGGYTF.